The 18 T cell receptor beta chains listed next were all sequenced from one sample in a study of blood T cell repertoires in COVID-19. Assay: immunoSEQ multiplex PCR; the TCRdb copy retains only in-frame clones and omits some. The sample consists of approximately 69,000 clones, 90% of them appearing once. The source material was peripheral blood. These receptors all stem from a man in his fifties with acute or convalescent COVID-19.

V usage is TRBV15 and J usage is TRBJ2-7; 7 nucleotides line up with TRBD2. The CDR3 is 18 residues long. V lost 1 base to trimming and J lost 4 bases; unmatched junction nucleotides: 16. Germline V gene sequence: CDR1 LNHNV, CDR2 YYDKDF (reference sequence). CDR3 in amino acids: CATSRAPARAGETYEQYF. DNA for the CDR3: TGTGCCACCAGCAGAGCCCCCGCTCGCGCGGGAGAAACGTACGAGCAGTACTTC. Complete variable domain (other parts from reference TRBV15 and TRBJ2-7): DAMVIQNPRYQVTQFGKPVTLSCSQTLNHNVMYWYQQKSSQAPKLLFHYYDKDFNNEADTPDNFQSRRPNTSFCFLDIRSPGLGDTAMYLCATSRAPARAGETYEQYFGPGTRLTVT.

This chain joins TRBV9 and TRBJ2-7; 13 nucleotides align to TRBD2. V gave up 0 bases and J gave up 7 bases; unmatched junction bases: 4. This CDR3 is 15 amino acids long. Germline values: CDR1 SGDLS, CDR2 YYNGEE. The DNA for the CDR3 is TGTGCCAGCAGCGTAGGGACTAGCGGGAGTAGTGAGCAGTACTTC. Translating it yields CASSVGTSGSSEQYF.

CDR3 in DNA: TGTGCCAGCAGCTTATCCCATGGCACAATTATGAACACTGAAGCTTTCTTT. This codes for CASSLSHGTIMNTEAFF. The chain couples TRBV11-2 to TRBJ1-1; no definite D call. This CDR3 region has 17 residues. CDR1 is SGHAT and CDR2 is FQNNGV in the germline V gene. The V end was cut by 2 bases, the J end by 0 bases, with 16 bases between.

This clone was observed a single time. The chain carries TRBV20-1 and TRBJ2-5; TRBD2 matches at 9 bases. Trimming took 3 bases from V and 4 from J; bases not matched to a gene: 9. The CDR3 runs 15 residues. CDR1 DFQATT and CDR2 SNEGSKA come from the germline V gene (reference sequence). Here the CDR3 DNA reads TGCAGTGCTAGTCTCGCGGGAGGGGGGGGAGAGACCCAGTACTTC. Translation gives CSASLAGGGGETQYF.

This clone was counted a single time. The V and J genes are TRBV30 and TRBJ2-7, with D hard to call. Germline V CDR1 and CDR2: GTSNPN, SVGIG (reference sequence). The CDR3 runs 12 residues. Trimming shortened V by 1 base and J by 4 bases, and 8 bases separated the two germline ends. The CDR3 protein is CAWSGAFYEQYF. The DNA for the CDR3 is TGTGCCTGGAGTGGGGCTTTTTACGAGCAGTACTTC.

The chain links TRBV7-2 to TRBJ1-3; 7 bases are a match to TRBD1. The length of the CDR3 is 15 residues. V lost 6 bases, J lost 0 bases, and 5 bases stayed unmatched. CDR1 SGHTA and CDR2 FQGNSA come from the germline V gene. The CDR3 nucleotides are TGTGCCAGCAGGGCAACAGGGGTCTCTGGAAACACCATATATTTT. It specifies CASRATGVSGNTIYF.

This chain links TRBV19 with TRBJ2-6, with TRBD1 as a possible D gene (6 bases). This CDR3 region has 15 residues. Trimming left V 7 bases short and J 0 bases short, with 10 bases between. Germline V gene data show CDR1 as LNHDA and CDR2 as SQIVND (reference sequence). The CDR3, as DNA: TGTGCCAGTACCCCGACAGGCTCTGGGGCCAACGTCCTGACTTTC. Translating it yields CASTPTGSGANVLTF.

The V call is TRBV19, the J call TRBJ2-7; D perhaps matches TRBD1 (5 bases). This CDR3 spans 15 amino acids. The V end lost 1 base, the J end lost 6 bases, and 16 bases lay between the germline ends. Germline V gene lookup returns CDR1 LNHDA and CDR2 SQIVND (reference sequence). CDR3 bases: TGTGCCAGTAGTATAGTTTGGGGCAGGGTCGGCGAGCAGTACTTC. It yields the protein CASSIVWGRVGEQYF.

The chain has TRBV4-3 and TRBJ1-5; D gene unclear. CDR1 and CDR2 from the germline V gene are LGHNA and YSLEER. Trimming stripped 4 bases from V and 6 bases from J, with 16 bases between. The CDR3 runs to 15 residues. Written as DNA, the CDR3 is TGCGCCAGCAGCCGCGGCCTAGTTGTTACTCAGCCCCAGCATTTT. It specifies CASSRGLVVTQPQHF.

This chain joins TRBV7-9 and TRBJ2-5; 8 nucleotides agree with TRBD2. Looked up from germline, CDR1 is SEHNR and CDR2 is FQNEAQ (reference sequence). V dropped 1 base and J dropped 1; count of bases not matched to a gene: 2. The CDR3 length is 15 residues. The CDR3 spells CASSLGAGAQETQYF. The CDR3 bases are TGTGCCAGCAGCTTAGGAGCGGGGGCCCAAGAGACCCAGTACTTC.

The V call is TRBV27, the J call TRBJ1-1; 7 nucleotides agree with TRBD1. Per the germline V gene, CDR1 is MNHEY and CDR2 is SMNVEV (reference sequence). V dropped 3 bases and J dropped 5; count of bases not matched to a gene: 9. The CDR3 length is 15 residues. As DNA, the CDR3 is TGTGCCAGCAGTTTCTGGGACAGACGAGGAACTGAAGCTTTCTTT. Encoded protein: CASSFWDRRGTEAFF.

The genes are TRBV27 and TRBJ1-6; D gene ambiguous. This CDR3 comprises 13 residues. Germline loops: CDR1 MNHEY, CDR2 SMNVEV (reference sequence). With 8 bases removed from V and 7 bases from J, the gap between germline ends came to 12 bases. The chain's CDR3 is CASGGKRNSPLHF. The CDR3 region has the DNA TGTGCCAGCGGAGGGAAAAGGAATTCACCCCTCCACTTT.

The genes are TRBV4-1 and TRBJ2-3; D perhaps matches TRBD2 (6 bases). V lost 4 bases, J lost 3 bases, and 14 bases lay in between. This CDR3 has 15 residues. Germline CDR1 reads MGHRA; CDR2 reads YSYEKL. Here the CDR3 DNA reads TGCGCCAGCAGCCGAACTACGGGAGAAACAGATACGCAGTATTTT. It codes for CASSRTTGETDTQYF.

This clone has more than one count but fewer than ten. The rearrangement links TRBV6-4 to TRBJ1-4; D is undetermined. The CDR3 runs to 13 residues. The germline V gene has CDR1 MRHNA and CDR2 SNTAGT. V was pared by 6 bases and J by 5 bases, with 10 bases between. The CDR3 DNA sequence: TGTGCCAGCAGGCGGGCAGTGAATGAAAAACTGTTTTTT. As protein: CASRRAVNEKLFF.

This clone has only one observation. This rearrangement joins TRBV7-2 to TRBJ2-7; D might be TRBD2 (5 bases). In germline, CDR1 is SGHTA, CDR2 FQGNSA. This CDR3 spans 14 amino acids. Trimming pared 1 base from V and 4 bases from J, leaving 11 bases between. The CDR3: CASSLDGGLYEQYF. Here the CDR3 DNA reads TGTGCCAGCAGCTTAGACGGAGGCTTATACGAGCAGTACTTC.

The chain joins TRBV5-1 to TRBJ2-3; TRBD2 agrees at 14 bases. This CDR3 is 16 amino acids long. J gave up 5 bases and V 4 bases, and 6 bases lay outside the gene matches. Germline V lookup: CDR1 SGHRS, CDR2 YFSETQ. CDR3 nucleotide sequence: TGCGCCAGCAGCCTGGGACTAGCGGGAGAACGAGATACGCAGTATTTT. Translation: CASSLGLAGERDTQYF.

The V call is TRBV19, the J call TRBJ1-5, with 9 bases aligning to TRBD1. J gave up 0 bases and V 4 bases, and 10 bases lay outside the gene matches. The CDR3 runs 18 residues. Germline V gives CDR1 LNHDA, CDR2 SQIVND (reference sequence). This chain's CDR3 is CASSTLLGQGFSNQPQHF. CDR3 nucleotide sequence: TGTGCCAGTAGTACCCTACTCGGACAGGGGTTTAGCAATCAGCCCCAGCATTTT.

The V gene is TRBV11-2, the J gene TRBJ2-6; 13 bases fit TRBD2. The CDR3 sequence is 18 residues long. V dropped 5 bases and J dropped 0; count of bases not matched to a gene: 4. Germline V gene sequence: CDR1 SGHAT, CDR2 FQNNGV. CDR3 sequence (DNA): TGTGCCAGCAGCCGGACTAGCGGGGGAAGCTCTGGGGCCAACGTCCTGACTTTC. Protein sequence: CASSRTSGGSSGANVLTF.